The TCR beta chain under discussion was sequenced for a study of shared clonotypes between healthy human individuals. This CDR3 is 16 amino acids long. The germline V gene encodes CDR1 SGHRS and CDR2 YFSETQ. V dropped 2 bases and J dropped 4; count of bases not matched to a gene: 10. Repertoires were generated with immunoSEQ multiplex PCR, while TCRdb's copy carries only in-frame clones and drops some. There are some 1,400,000 clones in the sample; roughly 96% occur only once, and approximately 1% lies in the top ten. Investigators divided CD4+ cells into CD45RA+ naive and CD45RA-negative memory subsets.

The sequence was obtained from a man aged 25 to 45 in good health. Sequenced input: naive CD4+ T cells sorted from blood. Subset defined: CD45RA+ positively selected. This chain uses TRBV5-1 with TRBJ2-3, with 7 positions matching TRBD2. In nucleotides, the CDR3 is TGCGCCAGCAGCTTCCTCCTTCGGGAGGCATCAGATACGCAGTATTTT. The encoded protein is CASSFLLREASDTQYF.